These T cell receptor beta chains were read from a single sample in a study of blood T cell repertoires in COVID-19. The assay was immunoSEQ multiplex PCR, and TCRdb's table has in-frame clones only and misses some. Of 200,000 to 250,000 clones in the sample, around 80% were seen once. Sequenced sample: peripheral blood. The receptor source for this set is a human donor in a cohort sampled during active COVID-19. Each CDR3 is given with its conserved first and last residue. A D gene is named only where the DNA matches it firmly. The listing skips clone size in some rows; elsewhere it reads once, few, many or a size class.

j_call d_call clone_size v_call cdr3_aa cdr3_nt
TRBJ2-5 TRBD2 - TRBV19 CASSIRRGEQETQYF TGTGCCAGTAGTATCAGGCGGGGGGAACAAGAGACCCAGTACTTC
TRBJ1-2 - once TRBV5-1 CASSLTETYGYTF TGCGCCAGCAGCTTAACAGAAACCTATGGCTACACCTTC
TRBJ1-4 - - TRBV3-1/TRBV3-2 CASSQDPGLANEKLFF TGTGCCAGCAGCCAAGACCCCGGGTTAGCTAATGAAAAACTGTTTTTT
TRBJ2-1 - - TRBV5-1 CASTDISNEQFF TGCGCCAGCACCGACATTTCGAATGAGCAGTTCTTC
TRBJ2-7 - - TRBV7-7 CASSLHKGAYEQYF TGTGCTAGCAGCTTACACAAGGGGGCCTACGAGCAGTACTTC
TRBJ2-1 TRBD2 - TRBV10-2 CASSESLAGGSYNEQFF TGCGCCAGCAGTGAGTCACTAGCGGGGGGGTCCTACAATGAGCAGTTCTTC
TRBJ2-6 TRBD1 once TRBV13 CASSFGGAGGWGVLTF TGTGCCAGCAGCTTCGGGGGAGCAGGGGGCTGGGGCGTCCTGACTTTC
TRBJ1-6 - - TRBV27 CASSLVGGGSPLHF TGTGCCAGCAGTTTAGTGGGGGGAGGGTCACCCCTCCACTTT
TRBJ1-2 TRBD1 many TRBV3-1/TRBV3-2 CASSRRTGAYGYTF TGTGCCAGCAGCCGAAGGACAGGGGCCTATGGCTACACCTTC
TRBJ1-4 - - TRBV6-5 CASSYGTGRGGEKLFF TGTGCCAGCAGTTACGGTACTGGCAGGGGCGGTGAAAAACTGTTTTTT
TRBJ2-7 - - TRBV6-5 CASSSSGTRLGVEQYF TGTGCCAGCAGTTCCTCCGGGACACGTCTGGGTGTCGAGCAGTACTTC
TRBJ2-1 TRBD2 few TRBV28 CASRTQTWGGRANEQFF TGTGCCAGTAGAACCCAGACTTGGGGCGGGAGGGCAAATGAGCAGTTCTTC
TRBJ2-3 - - TRBV7-8 CASSRHTDTQYF TGTGCCAGCAGCCGCCACACAGATACGCAGTATTTT
TRBJ2-1 - once TRBV6-1 CASSEATLEQFF TGTGCCAGCAGTGAAGCCACTCTAGAACAGTTCTTC
TRBJ1-6 - - TRBV27 CASTPTRSSYNSPLHF TGTGCCAGCACCCCCACGAGAAGCTCCTATAATTCACCCCTCCACTTT
TRBJ2-4 - - TRBV18 CASSPLQAQNIQYF TGTGCCAGCTCACCACTCCAGGCCCAGAACATTCAGTACTTC
TRBJ1-2 TRBD1 - TRBV5-1 CASSVQGARGYTF TGCGCCAGCAGCGTACAGGGGGCGCGGGGCTACACCTTC
TRBJ2-2 TRBD1 - TRBV19 CASSFRDRGGGELFF TGTGCCAGTAGTTTCCGGGACAGGGGCGGCGGGGAGCTGTTTTTT
TRBJ1-4 - once TRBV23-1 CASSHPGQCKELFF TGCGCCAGCAGTCACCCAGGGCAGTGTAAGGAACTGTTTTTT
TRBJ1-4 - - TRBV3-1/TRBV3-2 CASSQGGGKLFF TGTGCCAGCAGCCAAGGCGGGGGAAAACTGTTTTTT
TRBJ2-1 TRBD2 - TRBV7-9 CASSTGTSGKDEQFF TGTGCCAGCAGCACCGGGACTAGCGGGAAGGATGAGCAGTTCTTC
TRBJ2-5 TRBD1 - TRBV19 CASSIAGGAETQYF TGTGCCAGTAGTATTGCAGGGGGCGCGGAGACCCAGTACTTC
TRBJ2-7 - - TRBV19 CASRGVGSSYEQYF TGTGCCAGTAGGGGAGTGGGAAGCTCCTACGAGCAGTACTTC
TRBJ1-1 - once TRBV6-5 CASAQGRSTEAFF TGTGCCAGCGCACAGGGTCGGAGCACTGAAGCTTTCTTT
TRBJ2-1 - - TRBV11-2 CASSFEQGSYNEQFF TGTGCCAGCAGCTTTGAGCAGGGGTCCTACAATGAGCAGTTCTTC
TRBJ2-7 - - TRBV2 CASSEEGGSSYEQYF TGTGCCAGCAGTGAGGAGGGGGGGAGCTCCTACGAGCAGTACTTC
TRBJ2-5 TRBD2 few TRBV7-2 CASSLSGRGETQYF TGTGCCAGCAGCTTATCCGGGAGGGGAGAGACCCAGTACTTC
TRBJ2-3 - - TRBV2 CASSETTDTQYF TGTGCCAGCAGTGAAACTACCGATACGCAGTATTTT
TRBJ2-3 - - TRBV7-8 CASSLAGAGTDTQYF TGTGCCAGCAGCTTAGCAGGGGCCGGGACAGATACGCAGTATTTT
TRBJ2-7 TRBD1 - TRBV23-1 CASSQIRTGTSYEQYF TGCGCCAGCAGTCAGATTAGGACAGGAACCTCCTACGAGCAGTACTTC
TRBJ2-1 - - TRBV3-1/TRBV3-2 CASSQDLTRTEQFF TGTGCCAGCAGCCAAGATCTAACGCGAACGGAGCAGTTCTTC
TRBJ1-1 - - TRBV6-4 CASSEGPNTEAFF TGTGCCAGCTCCGAGGGCCCCAACACTGAAGCTTTCTTT
TRBJ1-1 TRBD1 - TRBV15 CATSSRRRDSGNEAFF TGTGCCACCAGCAGCAGACGACGGGACAGCGGTAATGAAGCTTTCTTT
TRBJ2-1 TRBD2 - TRBV27 CASSGATGLAYNEQFF TGTGCCAGCAGTGGCGCTACCGGACTAGCGTACAATGAGCAGTTCTTC
TRBJ2-2 TRBD2 - TRBV27 CASSQITGLAGGTGELFF TGTGCCAGCAGTCAAATAACTGGACTAGCGGGAGGCACCGGGGAGCTGTTTTTT
TRBJ1-1 - - TRBV27 CASSRISGVTEAFF TGTGCCAGCAGCCGGATCTCAGGGGTAACTGAAGCTTTCTTT
TRBJ2-7 - once TRBV6-5 CASTRDSMTYEQYF TGTGCCAGCACCCGGGACTCCATGACCTACGAGCAGTACTTC
TRBJ2-7 TRBD2 - TRBV6-2/TRBV6-3 CASSPPSGEQYF TGTGCCAGCAGTCCCCCTAGCGGCGAGCAGTACTTC
TRBJ1-5 - few TRBV11-2 CASSLEPVDQPQHF TGTGCCAGCAGCTTAGAACCGGTTGATCAGCCCCAGCATTTT
TRBJ1-6 TRBD1 - TRBV30 CAWSTEQGAGSPLHF TGTGCCTGGAGTACAGAACAGGGGGCGGGTTCACCCCTCCACTTT
TRBJ1-2 - - TRBV2 CASSERGYGYTF TGTGCCAGCAGTGAACGGGGGTATGGCTACACCTTC
TRBJ2-5 - - TRBV10-3 CAIKEGPQETQYF TGTGCCATCAAGGAGGGGCCTCAAGAGACCCAGTACTTC
TRBJ1-1 - - TRBV18 CASSPLAPGDTEAFF TGTGCCAGCTCACCATTGGCACCGGGGGACACTGAAGCTTTCTTT
TRBJ1-2 TRBD1 - TRBV18 CASSPQGVEYGYTF TGTGCCAGCTCGCCGCAGGGGGTAGAATATGGCTACACCTTC
TRBJ1-3 - - TRBV6-5 CASSPIRDTGNTIYF TGTGCCAGCAGTCCAATCCGGGACACTGGAAACACCATATATTTT
TRBJ2-7 - - TRBV3-1/TRBV3-2 CASSRARDRSYEQYF TGTGCCAGCAGCCGTGCGCGAGACAGAAGCTACGAGCAGTACTTC
TRBJ2-2 TRBD1 - TRBV18 CASSTYRGTGELFF TGTGCCAGCTCTACCTACAGGGGCACCGGGGAGCTGTTTTTT
TRBJ2-7 - - TRBV7-8 CASLPGLSMTYEQYF TGTGCCAGCCTTCCGGGACTCTCAATGACCTACGAGCAGTACTTC
TRBJ2-3 TRBD2 - TRBV18 CASSLGLAGVADTQYF TGTGCCAGCTCTCTGGGACTAGCGGGAGTTGCAGATACGCAGTATTTT
TRBJ1-2 TRBD1 - TRBV29-1 CSVRQGEGYTF TGCAGCGTTAGGCAGGGGGAAGGCTACACCTTC
TRBJ1-1 TRBD1 once TRBV6-6 CASSRDRGNTEAFF TGTGCCAGCAGTCGGGACAGGGGGAACACTGAAGCTTTCTTT
TRBJ2-1 - - TRBV19 CASSIGNSAYNEQFF TGTGCCAGTAGTATAGGAAATAGCGCCTACAATGAGCAGTTCTTC
TRBJ2-7 - - TRBV18 CASSPRTGIYYEQYF TGTGCCAGCTCACCAAGGACCGGGATATACTACGAGCAGTACTTC
TRBJ2-7 TRBD2 - TRBV10-1 CASSEAGLAGNEQYF TGCGCCAGCAGTGAGGCAGGACTAGCGGGCAACGAGCAGTACTTC
TRBJ2-1 - - TRBV24-1 CATKGTDYNEQFF TGTGCCACCAAGGGGACTGATTACAATGAGCAGTTCTTC
TRBJ2-2 - once TRBV5-4 CASSLQNTGELFF TGTGCCAGCAGCTTGCAGAACACCGGGGAGCTGTTTTTT
TRBJ1-6 - - TRBV3-1/TRBV3-2 CASRPAGDGYSPLHF TGTGCCAGCAGACCGGCGGGGGACGGATATTCACCCCTCCACTTT